This is a list of T cell receptor beta chains from one sample in a study of CXCR3-negative and CXCR3-positive naive CD8 T cells. TCRdb reprocessed the 5' RACE reads and reports one entry per CDR3 protein, with no DNA. Its table records about 56,000 distinct CDR3 sequences. The sequencing sample was made of memory CD8+ T cells from blood. The receptors were sampled from a human donor in good health. Some clones in this sample may be carry-over from other donors' samples. Both conserved end residues are part of each CDR3.

j_gene | v_gene | CDR3aa
TRBJ2-2 | TRBV23-1 | CASSQPGEGLENTGELFF
TRBJ2-2 | TRBV12-3/TRBV12-4 | CASRLGDGELFF
TRBJ2-7 | TRBV27 | CASSLTPPPGTTIQATYEQYF
TRBJ2-3 | TRBV12-3/TRBV12-4 | CASSDGTSDTQYF
TRBJ2-2 | TRBV15 | CATAGGSETGELFF
TRBJ1-2 | TRBV20-1 | CSAREVTGGYGYTF
TRBJ1-1 | TRBV29-1 | CSVDLTGLNTEAFF
TRBJ2-1 | TRBV20-1 | CSALRLEVYNEQFF
TRBJ2-1 | TRBV29-1 | CSVQMLSGEQFF
TRBJ2-6 | TRBV4-3 | CASSQDWGTGANVLTF
TRBJ2-1 | TRBV7-6 | CASSSRQGLDNEQFF
TRBJ2-3 | TRBV7-2 | CASRGGAEIGTDTQYF
TRBJ2-5 | TRBV28 | CASSLRGLAGRETQYF
TRBJ1-1 | TRBV11-3 | CASSLALNTEAFF
TRBJ2-1 | TRBV4-2 | CASSRGTSGGAHEQFF
TRBJ2-7 | TRBV28 | CASSFQNRAPYEQYF
TRBJ2-7 | TRBV29-1 | CSVFSKDRDSYEQYF
TRBJ1-1 | TRBV19 | CASSILGTGNTEAFF
TRBJ2-7 | TRBV29-1 | CSVPRWSGNEQYF
TRBJ2-7 | TRBV7-2 | CASSLRRETGEKYF
TRBJ2-5 | TRBV9 | CASSGDADPGETQYF
TRBJ2-7 | TRBV18 | CASSPQTGTEIPWGYEQYF
TRBJ1-1 | TRBV7-9 | CASSGGENTEAFF
TRBJ2-1 | TRBV6-2/TRBV6-3 | CASTPFDADNEQFF
TRBJ2-4 | TRBV3-1 | CASRGTKNIQYF
TRBJ2-3 | TRBV29-1 | CSVEWAERADTQYF
TRBJ1-1 | TRBV29-1 | CSVEDLTGSVDTEAFF
TRBJ2-5 | TRBV27 | CASSQDVRPGQGRETQYF
TRBJ2-1 | TRBV6-2/TRBV6-3 | CASSNTVPSYNEQFF
TRBJ2-5 | TRBV5-1 | CASSRTGGGKETQYF
TRBJ2-3 | TRBV7-9 | CASTPVQFGTDTQYF
TRBJ2-7 | TRBV20-1 | CSATTFDSTYEQYF
TRBJ1-1 | TRBV4-1 | CASSQDENRGTEAFF
TRBJ2-7 | TRBV6-1 | CASSEETGNFHEQYF
TRBJ1-2 | TRBV20-1 | CSARELEGGVSYGYTF
TRBJ2-7 | TRBV28 | CASSPAVPGTLYEQYF
TRBJ2-1 | TRBV29-1 | CSLGTSRDNEQFF
TRBJ2-7 | TRBV29-1 | CSVVAPGYEQYF
TRBJ2-1 | TRBV29-1 | CTIGLAGNNEQFF
TRBJ2-1 | TRBV29-1 | CSVEIADYNEQFF
TRBJ2-1 | TRBV6-5 | CASSYSAIHSGRAVNEQFF
TRBJ1-5 | TRBV4-2 | CASSPIAGNQPQHF
TRBJ2-7 | TRBV20-1 | CSANEGRGFYYEQYF
TRBJ2-7 | TRBV10-3 | CAISEPSLRPAEQYF
TRBJ2-7 | TRBV7-6 | CASSPPSWDTHYEQYF
TRBJ1-1 | TRBV29-1 | CSVEEAVEAFF
TRBJ2-2 | TRBV25-1 | CASSHTPGQTGELFF
TRBJ2-3 | TRBV4-3 | CASSQDRQLTDTQYF
TRBJ2-3 | TRBV6-6 | CASSNSGTPDTQYF
TRBJ2-3 | TRBV12-3/TRBV12-4 | CASSPVGDTSTDTQYF
TRBJ1-2 | TRBV21-1 | CASSLRDRSLGDYGYTF
TRBJ2-1 | TRBV7-9 | CASSRQVAYNEQFF
TRBJ2-7 | TRBV28 | CASSRRTGAYEQYF
TRBJ2-3 | TRBV29-1 | CSVVQGVTDTQYF